The 10 T cell receptor beta chains presented below share a single source sample, sequenced in a study of early T cells in non-severe SARS-CoV-2 infection. TCRdb processed the 5' RACE reads anew with MiXCR; each CDR3 protein has one entry. Counted here are over 50,000 distinct CDR3 sequences, 7.7% occurring once; the ten biggest clones make up about 10%. This specimen consisted of whole blood, obtained at baseline. The source is an adult who was a healthcare worker with PCR-confirmed SARS-CoV-2 infection or an uninfected control (not recorded which).

This clonotype showed up just a few times. The chain carries TRBV5-6 and TRBJ2-3; 9 nucleotides line up with TRBD1. V lost 0 bases and J lost 3; bases outside the gene matches: 2. Germline loops: CDR1 SGHDT, CDR2 YYEEEE. CDR3 size: 15 residues. CDR3 DNA: TGTGCCAGCAGCTTGGACAGGGGGCGAACAGATACGCAGTATTTT. It yields the protein CASSLDRGRTDTQYF. The entire variable domain, with the rest obtained from reference TRBV5-6 and TRBJ2-3, is as follows: DAGVTQSPTHLIKTRGQQVTLRCSPKSGHDTVSWYQQALGQGPQFIFQYYEEEERQRGNFPDRFSGHQFPNYSSELNVNALLLGDSALYLCASSLDRGRTDTQYFGPGTRLTVL.

This clonotype was counted at least ten times. This chain joins TRBV5-6 and TRBJ1-1; D unclear. The CDR3 runs to 13 residues. Trimming took 2 bases from V and 0 from J, leaving 5 bases between them. From germline, CDR1 is SGHDT and CDR2 YYEEEE. CDR3 in DNA: TGTGCCAGCAGCTTCATCGTGAACACTGAAGCTTTCTTT. It translates to CASSFIVNTEAFF. Complete variable domain (other parts from reference TRBV5-6 and TRBJ1-1): DAGVTQSPTHLIKTRGQQVTLRCSPKSGHDTVSWYQQALGQGPQFIFQYYEEEERQRGNFPDRFSGHQFPNYSSELNVNALLLGDSALYLCASSFIVNTEAFFGQGTRLTVV.

This clonotype appeared many times. This rearrangement joins TRBV20-1 to TRBJ2-3; D remains unclear. Per the germline V gene, CDR1 is DFQATT and CDR2 is SNEGSKA (reference sequence). V lost 3 bases to trimming and J lost 2 bases, with 12 bases between them. The CDR3 is 14 residues long. The CDR3: CSASLTANTDTQYF. The CDR3 region has the DNA TGCAGTGCTAGTCTGACTGCTAACACAGATACGCAGTATTTT.

This clonotype occurred many times. The V and J genes are TRBV7-9 and TRBJ2-2, with D uncertain. CDR3 length: 14 amino acids. Germline-derived CDR1 and CDR2 are SEHNR and FQNEAQ (reference sequence). V was cut by 1 base and J by 6 bases, with 9 bases left in between. In DNA form, the CDR3 reads TGTGCCAGCAGCTTAGAGGCAGCCGCCGGGGAGCTGTTTTTT. Its protein product is CASSLEAAAGELFF.

This clonotype was detected many times. The V gene is TRBV6-4, the J gene TRBJ2-2; 7 bases map to TRBD2. With 4 bases clipped from V and 3 bases from J, the junction kept 2 bases outside the gene matches. This CDR3 region has 14 residues. Germline CDR1 is MRHNA and CDR2 is SNTAGT. The CDR3 loop is CASSGLADTGELFF. Written as DNA, the CDR3 is TGTGCCAGCAGTGGGCTAGCGGACACCGGGGAGCTGTTTTTT.

This clonotype was seen a handful of times. The rearrangement uses TRBV12-3 or TRBV12-4 and TRBJ2-7; 10 nucleotides match TRBD1. The CDR3 consists of 14 residues. After removal of 6 bases from V and 2 bases from J, the junction contained 4 bases not matched to a gene. In DNA form, the CDR3 reads TGTGCCAGCAGAACCGGGACAGGGGCCTACGAGCAGTACTTC. It translates to CASRTGTGAYEQYF.

The rearrangement links TRBV6-1 to TRBJ1-6; no firm D call. Per the germline V gene, CDR1 is MNHNS and CDR2 is SASEGT. V dropped 2 bases and J dropped 7 bases, with 12 bases sitting between them. CDR3 length: 15 amino acids. CDR3 loop: CASSELMPWNSPLHF. CDR3 in DNA: TGTGCCAGCAGTGAACTCATGCCATGGAATTCACCCCTCCACTTT.

In its sample, this clonotype was seen a few times. Germline is not matched at one junction end, which may reflect a read error. The rearrangement links TRBV19 to TRBJ2-1; perhaps D is TRBD1 or TRBD2 (5 bases each). Germline CDR1 is LNHDA and CDR2 is SQIVND (reference sequence). CDR3 length: 15 amino acids. The CDR3 region has the DNA TGTGCCAGTAGTAGGGACCCTGACTCCTTCAATGAGCAGTTCTTC. Encoded protein: CASSRDPDSFNEQFF.

This clonotype was counted ten times or more. V and J are TRBV9 and TRBJ2-4; no clear D. CDR3 length: 13 residues. The germline V gene encodes CDR1 SGDLS and CDR2 YYNGEE. Between the trimmed V and J ends, which lost 10 bases and 8 bases, there was a span of 19 bases. The CDR3 sequence: CAGPNRPRDIQYF. The CDR3 nucleotides read TGTGCCGGGCCCAATAGGCCTCGGGACATTCAGTACTTC.

The V and J genes are TRBV19 and TRBJ2-7, with a possible D match to TRBD2 (5 bases). There are 12 residues in the CDR3. V was cut by 1 base and J by 6 bases, with 7 bases left in between. The germline V gene has CDR1 LNHDA and CDR2 SQIVND (reference sequence). Written as DNA, the CDR3 is TGTGCCAGTAGTATAGCGGGGAGCGAGCAGTACTTC. Translating it yields CASSIAGSEQYF.